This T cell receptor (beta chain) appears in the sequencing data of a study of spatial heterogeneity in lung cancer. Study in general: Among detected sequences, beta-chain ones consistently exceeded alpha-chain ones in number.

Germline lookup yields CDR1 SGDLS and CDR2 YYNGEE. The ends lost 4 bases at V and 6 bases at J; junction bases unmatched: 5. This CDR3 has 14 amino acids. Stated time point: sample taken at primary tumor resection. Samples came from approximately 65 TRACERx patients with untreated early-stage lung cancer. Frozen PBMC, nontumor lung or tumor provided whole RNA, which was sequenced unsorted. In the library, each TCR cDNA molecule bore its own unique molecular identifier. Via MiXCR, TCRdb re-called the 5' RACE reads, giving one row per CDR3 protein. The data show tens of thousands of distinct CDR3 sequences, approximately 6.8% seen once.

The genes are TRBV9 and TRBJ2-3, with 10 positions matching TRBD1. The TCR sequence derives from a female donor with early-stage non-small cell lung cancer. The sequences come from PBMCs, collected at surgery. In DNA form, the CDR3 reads TGTGCCAGCAGCTTCGACAGGGGGCATGATACGCAGTATTTT. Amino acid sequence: CASSFDRGHDTQYF.